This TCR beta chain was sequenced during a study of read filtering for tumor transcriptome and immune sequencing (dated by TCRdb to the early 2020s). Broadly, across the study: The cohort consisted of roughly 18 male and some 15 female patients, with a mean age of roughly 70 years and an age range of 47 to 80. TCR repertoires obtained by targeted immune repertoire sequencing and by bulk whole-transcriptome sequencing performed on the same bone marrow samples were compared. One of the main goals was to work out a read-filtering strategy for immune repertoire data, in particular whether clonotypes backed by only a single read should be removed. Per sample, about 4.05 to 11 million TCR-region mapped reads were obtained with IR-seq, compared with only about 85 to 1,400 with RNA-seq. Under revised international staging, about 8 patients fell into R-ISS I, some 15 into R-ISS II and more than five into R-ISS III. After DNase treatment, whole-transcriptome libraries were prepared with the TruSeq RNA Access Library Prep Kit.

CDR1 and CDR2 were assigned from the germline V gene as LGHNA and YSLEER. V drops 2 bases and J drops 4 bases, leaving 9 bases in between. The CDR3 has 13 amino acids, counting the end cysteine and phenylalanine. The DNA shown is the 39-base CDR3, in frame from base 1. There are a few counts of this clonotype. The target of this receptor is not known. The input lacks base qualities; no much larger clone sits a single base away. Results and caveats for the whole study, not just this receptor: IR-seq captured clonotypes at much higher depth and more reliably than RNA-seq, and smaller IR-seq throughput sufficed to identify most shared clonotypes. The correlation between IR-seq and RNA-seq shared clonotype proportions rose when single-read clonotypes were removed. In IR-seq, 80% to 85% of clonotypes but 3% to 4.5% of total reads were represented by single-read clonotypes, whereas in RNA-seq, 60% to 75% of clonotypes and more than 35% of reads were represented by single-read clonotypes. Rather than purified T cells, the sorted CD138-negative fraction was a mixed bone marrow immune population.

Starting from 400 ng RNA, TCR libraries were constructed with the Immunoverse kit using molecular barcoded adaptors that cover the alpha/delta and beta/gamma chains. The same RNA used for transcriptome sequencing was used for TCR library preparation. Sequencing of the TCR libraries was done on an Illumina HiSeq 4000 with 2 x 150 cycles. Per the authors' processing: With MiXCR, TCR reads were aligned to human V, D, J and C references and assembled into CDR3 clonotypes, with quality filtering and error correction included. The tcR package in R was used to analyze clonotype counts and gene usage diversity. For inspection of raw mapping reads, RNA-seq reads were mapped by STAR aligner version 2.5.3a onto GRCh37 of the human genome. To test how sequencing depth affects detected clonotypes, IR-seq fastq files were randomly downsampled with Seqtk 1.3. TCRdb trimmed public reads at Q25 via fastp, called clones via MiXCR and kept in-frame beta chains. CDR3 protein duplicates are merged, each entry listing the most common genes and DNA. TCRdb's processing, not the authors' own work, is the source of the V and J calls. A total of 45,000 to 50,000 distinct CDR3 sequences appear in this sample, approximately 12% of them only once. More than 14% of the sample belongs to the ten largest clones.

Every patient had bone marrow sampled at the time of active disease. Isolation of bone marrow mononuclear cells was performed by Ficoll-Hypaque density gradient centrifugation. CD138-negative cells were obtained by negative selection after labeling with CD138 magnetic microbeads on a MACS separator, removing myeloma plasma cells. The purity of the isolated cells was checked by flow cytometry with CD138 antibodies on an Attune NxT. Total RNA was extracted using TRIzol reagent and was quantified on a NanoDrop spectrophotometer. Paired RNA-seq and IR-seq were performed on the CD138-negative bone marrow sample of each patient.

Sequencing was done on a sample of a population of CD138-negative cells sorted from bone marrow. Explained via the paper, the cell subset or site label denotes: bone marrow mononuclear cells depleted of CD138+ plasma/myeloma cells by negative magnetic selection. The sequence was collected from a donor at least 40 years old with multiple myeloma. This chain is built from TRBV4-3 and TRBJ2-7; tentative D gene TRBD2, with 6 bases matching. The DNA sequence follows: TGCGCCAGCAGCCAATCCCTAGCGTACGAGCAGTACTTC. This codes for CASSQSLAYEQYF.